This entry concerns a single T cell receptor beta chain. This sample was taken from a study of control samples from healthy donors and cancer patients. CDR1 SGHDN and CDR2 FVKESK come from the germline V gene. CDR3 size: 12 residues. After removal of 4 bases from V and 7 bases from J, the junction contained 1 base not matched to a gene. The assay was immunoSEQ multiplex PCR, and TCRdb's table has in-frame clones only and misses some. Here the sample spans around 76,000 clones, about 95% being singletons. Sequencing used blood. This sequence joins TRBV14 and TRBJ2-7; 10 bases are shared with TRBD1. The clonotype originates from a middle-aged woman in good health. The CDR3 spells CASSRDRGEQYF. CDR3 nucleotides: TGTGCCAGCAGCCGGGACAGGGGTGAGCAGTACTTC.